The clone carrying this TCR beta chain has only one observation. This record belongs to a study of blood T cell repertoires in COVID-19. On the study more broadly: Acute-phase and convalescent COVID-19 samples originated in the United States, Italy and Spain. Sources were T cells, B-cell-depleted T cells, or PBMCs; the material itself was cDNA or gDNA.

Authors' processing steps: The authors estimated nucleated cell counts from reference gene primer amplification. Some clones are missing from TCRdb's copy, which holds only in-frame ones; the method was immunoSEQ multiplex PCR. The V and J calls and clone size are taken from that table; D and trimming were inferred from the DNA. The table shows about 35,000 clones, with 83% occurring only once. CDR1 SEHNR and CDR2 FQNEAQ come from the germline V gene (reference sequence). V dropped 1 base and J dropped 4; count of bases not matched to a gene: 5. This CDR3 has 16 residues. The receptor was isolated from a man aged 50 or older with acute or convalescent COVID-19. J is TRBJ2-2 and V is TRBV7-9; TRBD2 matches at 8 bases. The sample consisted of peripheral blood. As DNA, the CDR3 is TGTGCCAGCAGCTTAGACGGGAGGGCCGGCACCGGGGAGCTGTTTTTT. Its protein product is CASSLDGRAGTGELFF.